This TCR beta chain stems from a study of early T cells in non-severe SARS-CoV-2 infection. Whole-study context: Sequencing was performed on bulk RNA from unsorted whole blood, leaving chains unpaired. Study results and caveats: Private and CD4 specificities were missed by VDJdb matching, which favored anti-spike CD8 responses.

Unique molecular identifiers (one per individual cDNA molecule) were attached. TCRdb called the 5' RACE reads again in MiXCR, with one record for every CDR3 protein. Of about 30,000 distinct CDR3 sequences detected, roughly 7% appear once; the ten largest clones hold about 36%. CDR3 size: 14 residues. Between the trimmed V and J ends, which lost 5 bases and 2 bases, there was a span of 12 bases. Germline assignment: CDR1 SGHAT and CDR2 FQNNGV. At least ten counts were recorded for this clonotype. Its antigen remains unidentified. Source material: whole blood. The chain has TRBV11-2 and TRBJ2-5; D unclear. The TCR comes from an adult who was a healthcare worker with PCR-confirmed SARS-CoV-2 infection or an uninfected control (not recorded which). The CDR3 bases are TGTGCCAGCAGCATCCTGGGGATACAAGAGACCCAGTACTTC. It codes for CASSILGIQETQYF.